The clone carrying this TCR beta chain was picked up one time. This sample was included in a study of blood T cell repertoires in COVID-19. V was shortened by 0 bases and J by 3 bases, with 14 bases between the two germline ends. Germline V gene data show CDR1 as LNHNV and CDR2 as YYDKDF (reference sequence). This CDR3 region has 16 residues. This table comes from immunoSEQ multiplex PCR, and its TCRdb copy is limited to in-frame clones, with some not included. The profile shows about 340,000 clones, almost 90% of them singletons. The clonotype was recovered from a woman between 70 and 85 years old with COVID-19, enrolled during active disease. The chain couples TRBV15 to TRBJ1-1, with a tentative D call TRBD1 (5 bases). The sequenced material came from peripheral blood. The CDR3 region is CATSRDKQGGDTEAFF. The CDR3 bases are TGTGCCACCAGCAGAGATAAGCAGGGTGGGGACACTGAAGCTTTCTTT.